Listed below are T cell receptor beta chains from one sample, sequenced in a study of persistence of HIV-infected CD4 T cells. This table comes from immunoSEQ multiplex PCR, and its TCRdb copy is limited to in-frame clones, with some not included. The sample has 40,000 to 55,000 clones, approximately 90% seen once. Their specific antigens are unknown. The source material was CD4+ T cells sorted from PBMCs after approximately 20-hour stimulation, sampled from a patient who received antiretroviral therapy. These receptors were collected from an adult woman with HIV who was CMV-seropositive. CDR3s include the opening cysteine and the closing phenylalanine or tryptophan. D genes are given only for firm matches. Clone size appears in some rows only: once, few, many, or a class for an expanded clone.

cdr3_aa: CASSSGYNQPQHF
cdr3_nt: TGTGCCAGCAGTTCAGGGTACAATCAGCCCCAGCATTTT
clone_size: -
v_call: TRBV27
j_call: TRBJ1-5
d_call: -

cdr3_aa: CASSLGSRTVAYEQYF
cdr3_nt: TGCGCCAGCAGCTTGGGGTCTAGAACTGTAGCCTACGAGCAGTACTTC
clone_size: -
v_call: TRBV5-1
j_call: TRBJ2-7
d_call: -

cdr3_aa: CASSLDRGGDRGHEQYF
cdr3_nt: TGCGCCAGCAGCTTGGATCGGGGCGGGGACAGGGGTCACGAGCAGTACTTC
clone_size: -
v_call: TRBV5-1
j_call: TRBJ2-7
d_call: TRBD1

cdr3_aa: CASSFPLRGASYNEQFF
cdr3_nt: TGTGCCAGTAGTTTCCCCCTAAGAGGCGCTTCCTACAATGAGCAGTTCTTC
clone_size: -
v_call: TRBV19
j_call: TRBJ2-1
d_call: -

cdr3_aa: CASSLSGQGSSPLHF
cdr3_nt: TGTGCCAGCAGCTTAAGTGGACAGGGTAGTTCACCCCTCCACTTT
clone_size: -
v_call: TRBV5-5
j_call: TRBJ1-6
d_call: TRBD1

cdr3_aa: CASSEMGLAIYEQYF
cdr3_nt: TGTGCCAGCAGTGAAATGGGACTAGCGATCTACGAGCAGTACTTC
clone_size: -
v_call: TRBV2
j_call: TRBJ2-7
d_call: TRBD2

cdr3_aa: CASSQAGTAGEAFF
cdr3_nt: TGTGCCAGCAGCCAAGCCGGGACAGCCGGCGAAGCTTTCTTT
clone_size: -
v_call: TRBV3-1/TRBV3-2
j_call: TRBJ1-1
d_call: TRBD1

cdr3_aa: CASSPSGLAAWREQYF
cdr3_nt: TGTGCCAGCAGCCCCTCCGGACTAGCGGCCTGGAGGGAGCAGTACTTC
clone_size: -
v_call: TRBV11-1
j_call: TRBJ2-7
d_call: TRBD2

cdr3_aa: CASSPTRGGAFF
cdr3_nt: TGTGCCAGCAGCCCGACTCGGGGGGGAGCTTTCTTT
clone_size: -
v_call: TRBV5-6
j_call: TRBJ1-1
d_call: -

cdr3_aa: CASSSEQDTIYF
cdr3_nt: TGTGCCAGCAGTTCGGAGCAGGACACCATATATTTT
clone_size: -
v_call: TRBV6-2/TRBV6-3
j_call: TRBJ1-3
d_call: -

cdr3_aa: CASSLDRNDRNSPLHF
cdr3_nt: TGCGCCAGCAGCTTGGACAGGAACGACAGGAATTCACCCCTCCACTTT
clone_size: once
v_call: TRBV5-1
j_call: TRBJ1-6
d_call: -

cdr3_aa: CASSQRGGGGGYTF
cdr3_nt: TGCGCCAGCAGCCAGAGGGGAGGGGGAGGTGGCTACACCTTC
clone_size: -
v_call: TRBV4-3
j_call: TRBJ1-2
d_call: -

cdr3_aa: CASMEDRGNEKLFF
cdr3_nt: TGTGCCAGCATGGAGGACAGGGGTAATGAAAAACTGTTTTTT
clone_size: -
v_call: TRBV28
j_call: TRBJ1-4
d_call: TRBD1

cdr3_aa: CASSLSLSNTEAFF
cdr3_nt: TGCGCCAGCAGCTTGTCTCTCTCGAACACTGAAGCTTTCTTT
clone_size: -
v_call: TRBV5-1
j_call: TRBJ1-1
d_call: -

cdr3_aa: CASSWSGQGPGYTF
cdr3_nt: TGTGCCAGCAGCTGGTCAGGACAGGGGCCTGGCTACACCTTC
clone_size: -
v_call: TRBV5-5
j_call: TRBJ1-2
d_call: TRBD1

cdr3_aa: CASRIPGQDSEQYF
cdr3_nt: TGTGCCAGCAGGATTCCGGGACAGGACTCCGAGCAGTACTTC
clone_size: -
v_call: TRBV6-5
j_call: TRBJ2-7
d_call: TRBD1

cdr3_aa: CASSLNRVPYEQYF
cdr3_nt: TGTGCCAGCAGCTTAAACAGGGTTCCTTACGAGCAGTACTTC
clone_size: -
v_call: TRBV7-9
j_call: TRBJ2-7
d_call: -

cdr3_aa: CASSLDRGLQYF
cdr3_nt: TGTGCCAGCAGCTTAGATAGGGGGCTGCAGTACTTC
clone_size: -
v_call: TRBV11-3
j_call: TRBJ2-7
d_call: TRBD1

cdr3_aa: CASSFRPGQGDFNYEQYF
cdr3_nt: TGTGCCAGCAGTTTCCGCCCGGGACAGGGGGACTTCAACTACGAGCAGTACTTC
clone_size: -
v_call: TRBV28
j_call: TRBJ2-7
d_call: TRBD1

cdr3_aa: CASSFSGKGTEAFF
cdr3_nt: TGTGCCAGCAGTTTTTCAGGGAAGGGGACTGAAGCTTTCTTT
clone_size: -
v_call: TRBV28
j_call: TRBJ1-1
d_call: -

cdr3_aa: CASSYGTSGSGDTQYF
cdr3_nt: TGTGCCAGCAGCTACGGGACTAGCGGGAGTGGGGATACGCAGTATTTT
clone_size: -
v_call: TRBV7-3
j_call: TRBJ2-3
d_call: TRBD2

cdr3_aa: CASSPQQGERDEQYF
cdr3_nt: TGTGCCAGCAGCCCGCAACAGGGGGAAAGGGACGAGCAGTACTTC
clone_size: -
v_call: TRBV9
j_call: TRBJ2-7
d_call: TRBD1

cdr3_aa: CASIRRDSQNTGELFF
cdr3_nt: TGTGCCAGCATACGCCGGGACTCCCAGAACACCGGGGAGCTGTTTTTT
clone_size: once
v_call: TRBV5-6
j_call: TRBJ2-2
d_call: -

cdr3_aa: CASSARGRAALEQYF
cdr3_nt: TGTGCCAGCAGCGCTCGCGGGAGGGCAGCATTGGAGCAGTACTTC
clone_size: -
v_call: TRBV3-1/TRBV3-2
j_call: TRBJ2-7
d_call: TRBD2

cdr3_aa: CASSLFDTGELFF
cdr3_nt: TGTGCCAGCAGTTTGTTCGACACCGGGGAGCTGTTTTTT
clone_size: -
v_call: TRBV12-3/TRBV12-4
j_call: TRBJ2-2
d_call: -

cdr3_aa: CASSPLSGTGVSDTQYF
cdr3_nt: TGTGCCAGTAGTCCCTTGTCCGGGACAGGGGTTTCAGATACGCAGTATTTT
clone_size: -
v_call: TRBV19
j_call: TRBJ2-3
d_call: TRBD1

cdr3_aa: CASSDRGTEAFF
cdr3_nt: TGTGCCAGCAGCGACAGGGGAACTGAAGCTTTCTTT
clone_size: -
v_call: TRBV3-1/TRBV3-2
j_call: TRBJ1-1
d_call: TRBD1

cdr3_aa: CASSTRTGNTEAFF
cdr3_nt: TGTGCCAGCAGTACACGGACAGGGAACACTGAAGCTTTCTTT
clone_size: -
v_call: TRBV6-5
j_call: TRBJ1-1
d_call: TRBD1

cdr3_aa: CASRNSGTGLNEQFF
cdr3_nt: TGTGCCAGTAGGAATTCCGGGACAGGGCTTAATGAGCAGTTCTTC
clone_size: -
v_call: TRBV19
j_call: TRBJ2-1
d_call: TRBD1

cdr3_aa: CASSLDNEQFF
cdr3_nt: TGTGCCAGCAGCTTAGACAATGAGCAGTTCTTC
clone_size: -
v_call: TRBV11-1
j_call: TRBJ2-1
d_call: -

cdr3_aa: CATSDLEGNEQFF
cdr3_nt: TGTGCCACCAGTGATTTAGAGGGCAATGAGCAGTTCTTC
clone_size: -
v_call: TRBV24-1
j_call: TRBJ2-1
d_call: -

cdr3_aa: CASSPSEEGWEKLFF
cdr3_nt: TGTGCCAGCTCACCTTCGGAGGAGGGTTGGGAAAAACTGTTTTTT
clone_size: -
v_call: TRBV18
j_call: TRBJ1-4
d_call: -

cdr3_aa: CSVNAARVNYGYTF
cdr3_nt: TGCAGCGTTAATGCGGCCAGGGTTAACTATGGCTACACCTTC
clone_size: -
v_call: TRBV29-1
j_call: TRBJ1-2
d_call: -

cdr3_aa: CASPPGRTYNEQFF
cdr3_nt: TGTGCCAGCCCCCCCGGGAGGACATACAATGAGCAGTTCTTC
clone_size: -
v_call: TRBV3-1/TRBV3-2
j_call: TRBJ2-1
d_call: TRBD2

cdr3_aa: CASSSSRGGNTGELFF
cdr3_nt: TGTGCCAGCTCATCCAGCCGCGGGGGTAACACCGGGGAGCTGTTTTTT
clone_size: -
v_call: TRBV18
j_call: TRBJ2-2
d_call: TRBD2

cdr3_aa: CSASPLLLNTEAFF
cdr3_nt: TGCAGTGCTAGTCCTTTACTATTGAACACTGAAGCTTTCTTT
clone_size: -
v_call: TRBV20-1
j_call: TRBJ1-1
d_call: -

cdr3_aa: CASAKRDNNEQFF
cdr3_nt: TGTGCCAGCGCGAAGCGGGACAACAATGAGCAGTTCTTC
clone_size: once
v_call: TRBV6-7
j_call: TRBJ2-1
d_call: -

cdr3_aa: CASSPRGRNADTQYF
cdr3_nt: TGTGCCAGCAGTCCCAGGGGGCGCAACGCAGATACGCAGTATTTT
clone_size: -
v_call: TRBV25-1
j_call: TRBJ2-3
d_call: TRBD1

cdr3_aa: CASTGRGVYSPLHF
cdr3_nt: TGTGCCAGTACAGGACGAGGGGTGTACTCACCCCTCCACTTT
clone_size: -
v_call: TRBV19
j_call: TRBJ1-6
d_call: -

cdr3_aa: CASSPPTGTSYEQYF
cdr3_nt: TGTGCCAGCTCACCCCCGACAGGGACATCCTACGAGCAGTACTTC
clone_size: -
v_call: TRBV18
j_call: TRBJ2-7
d_call: TRBD1

cdr3_aa: CASSFGTGLQNGYTF
cdr3_nt: TGTGCCAGCAGCTTCGGGACAGGGTTACAGAATGGCTACACCTTC
clone_size: -
v_call: TRBV11-1
j_call: TRBJ1-2
d_call: TRBD1

cdr3_aa: CASSLAGPHTQGETQYF
cdr3_nt: TGTGCCAGCAGCTTAGCGGGTCCCCACACCCAGGGCGAGACCCAGTACTTC
clone_size: -
v_call: TRBV7-2
j_call: TRBJ2-5
d_call: -

cdr3_aa: CASSLGGQGAPSGELFF
cdr3_nt: TGTGCCAGCAGCTTGGGTGGACAGGGGGCCCCTTCGGGGGAGCTGTTTTTT
clone_size: -
v_call: TRBV5-6
j_call: TRBJ2-2
d_call: TRBD1

cdr3_aa: CASSTPGQGSSYEQYF
cdr3_nt: TGTGCCAGTAGTACCCCGGGACAGGGGTCCTCCTACGAGCAGTACTTC
clone_size: -
v_call: TRBV19
j_call: TRBJ2-7
d_call: TRBD1

cdr3_aa: CASSQIIADTQYF
cdr3_nt: TGTGCCAGCAGCCAAATTATCGCAGATACGCAGTATTTT
clone_size: once
v_call: TRBV6-6
j_call: TRBJ2-3
d_call: -

cdr3_aa: CASSPTTGGISGNTIYF
cdr3_nt: TGTGCCAGCTCACCAACGACAGGAGGAATCTCTGGAAACACCATATATTTT
clone_size: -
v_call: TRBV18
j_call: TRBJ1-3
d_call: -

cdr3_aa: CASSRGEVSNQPQHF
cdr3_nt: TGTGCCAGCAGCCGGGGGGAGGTGAGCAATCAGCCCCAGCATTTT
clone_size: -
v_call: TRBV5-6
j_call: TRBJ1-5
d_call: -

cdr3_aa: CASSYRETQYF
cdr3_nt: TGTGCCAGCTCGTATAGGGAGACCCAGTACTTC
clone_size: -
v_call: TRBV18
j_call: TRBJ2-5
d_call: -

cdr3_aa: CASPPPVGTGASYEQYF
cdr3_nt: TGTGCCAGCCCACCACCGGTGGGGACAGGGGCCTCCTACGAGCAGTACTTC
clone_size: -
v_call: TRBV18
j_call: TRBJ2-7
d_call: TRBD1

cdr3_aa: CASSPTSAEQFF
cdr3_nt: TGTGCCAGCAGCCCCACTAGCGCTGAGCAGTTCTTC
clone_size: -
v_call: TRBV2
j_call: TRBJ2-1
d_call: TRBD2

cdr3_aa: CASSAFASNAYEQYF
cdr3_nt: TGTGCCAGCAGTGCTTTTGCCAGCAATGCTTACGAGCAGTACTTC
clone_size: -
v_call: TRBV2
j_call: TRBJ2-7
d_call: -

cdr3_aa: CASSQGGAANQPQHF
cdr3_nt: TGTGCCAGCTCACAGGGGGGAGCGGCCAATCAGCCCCAGCATTTT
clone_size: -
v_call: TRBV18
j_call: TRBJ1-5
d_call: -

cdr3_aa: CASGGYSNTEAFF
cdr3_nt: TGTGCCAGCGGCGGGTATTCGAACACTGAAGCTTTCTTT
clone_size: -
v_call: TRBV25-1
j_call: TRBJ1-1
d_call: -

cdr3_aa: CASRRPGQGAGGYTF
cdr3_nt: TGTGCCAGCAGAAGACCGGGACAGGGGGCGGGTGGCTACACCTTC
clone_size: -
v_call: TRBV28
j_call: TRBJ1-2
d_call: TRBD1

cdr3_aa: CASSKGTTKSYEQYF
cdr3_nt: TGTGCCAGCAGTAAAGGGACAACGAAATCCTACGAGCAGTACTTC
clone_size: -
v_call: TRBV2
j_call: TRBJ2-7
d_call: -

cdr3_aa: CASSPVIQGARGTEAFF
cdr3_nt: TGTGCCAGCAGTCCAGTAATACAGGGGGCGAGGGGCACTGAAGCTTTCTTT
clone_size: -
v_call: TRBV28
j_call: TRBJ1-1
d_call: TRBD1

cdr3_aa: CASSLEGGHSYEQYF
cdr3_nt: TGTGCCAGCAGCCTTGAGGGGGGTCACTCCTACGAGCAGTACTTC
clone_size: once
v_call: TRBV21-1
j_call: TRBJ2-7
d_call: -

cdr3_aa: CASARGGPYEQYF
cdr3_nt: TGTGCCAGCGCAAGAGGAGGCCCCTACGAGCAGTACTTC
clone_size: -
v_call: TRBV12-3/TRBV12-4
j_call: TRBJ2-7
d_call: -